This TCR beta chain was identified during a study of response to subunit inactivated influenza vaccine. CDR1 and CDR2 from the germline V gene are MRHNA and SNTAGT. Between the trimmed V and J ends, which lost 4 bases and 3 bases, there was a span of 12 bases. CDR3 length equals 14 residues. TCRdb independently ran MiXCR on the RT-PCR reads; one entry per CDR3 protein. The table records fewer than 400,000 distinct CDR3 sequences, just over 20% of them present only once. This clonotype was seen more than once but under ten times. V gene TRBV6-4 combines with J gene TRBJ1-2, with D possibly being TRBD1 (5 bases). The sequence derives from a man aged 45 to 75 who received an inactivated influenza vaccine. Sequencing used PBMCs from blood, obtained less than 22 months after vaccination. Here the CDR3 reads CASSASGFDYGYTF. The CDR3 DNA is TGTGCCAGCAGTGCATCAGGGTTCGACTATGGCTACACCTTC.